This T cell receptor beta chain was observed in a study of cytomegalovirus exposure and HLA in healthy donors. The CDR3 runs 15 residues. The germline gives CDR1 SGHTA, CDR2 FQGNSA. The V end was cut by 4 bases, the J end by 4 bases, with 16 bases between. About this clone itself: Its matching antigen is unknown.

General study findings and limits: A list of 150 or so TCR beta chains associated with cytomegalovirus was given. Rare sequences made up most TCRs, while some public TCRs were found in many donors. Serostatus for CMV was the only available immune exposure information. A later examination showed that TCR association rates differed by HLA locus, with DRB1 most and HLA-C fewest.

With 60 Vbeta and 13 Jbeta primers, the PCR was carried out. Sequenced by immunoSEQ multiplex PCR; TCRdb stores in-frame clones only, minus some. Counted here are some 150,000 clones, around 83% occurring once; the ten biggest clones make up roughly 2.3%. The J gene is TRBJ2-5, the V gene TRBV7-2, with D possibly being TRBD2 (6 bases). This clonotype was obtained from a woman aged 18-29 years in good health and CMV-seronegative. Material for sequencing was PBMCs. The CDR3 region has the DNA TGTGCCAGCAGCTCGGGCGGGAACCTCCCAGAGACCCAGTACTTC. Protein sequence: CASSSGGNLPETQYF.